This TCR beta chain emerged from a study of blood T cell repertoires in COVID-19. Generated by immunoSEQ multiplex PCR, the TCRdb table keeps only in-frame clones and is missing some. The data hold about 120,000 clones, with roughly 76% observed a single time. CDR3 length: 16 amino acids. CDR1 MNHEY and CDR2 SVGAGI come from the germline V gene. After removal of 0 bases from V and 4 bases from J, the junction contained 4 bases not matched to a gene. Sequencing was done on a sample of peripheral blood. This TCR was recovered from a human donor in a cohort sampled during active COVID-19. V and J are TRBV6-5 and TRBJ2-5, with 11 bases that match TRBD2. This CDR3 is CASSYSPGLAGETQYF. The CDR3 DNA reads as TGTGCCAGCAGTTACTCCCCTGGACTAGCGGGAGAGACCCAGTACTTC.